This record looks at one T cell receptor (beta chain) sequence and its context. The antigen remains unidentified. This sample is drawn from a study of T cell responses to AZD1222 COVID-19 vaccine. Findings of the study overall: Donors were chiefly white British, with a greater number of females, and clonal diversity was perhaps underestimated.

CDR1 is SGHAT, CDR2 FQNNGV, per germline. The V gene lost 3 bases and the J gene lost 3 bases, with 8 bases spanning the gap. There are 13 residues in the CDR3. Some clones are missing from TCRdb's copy, which holds only in-frame ones; the method was immunoSEQ multiplex PCR. The sample includes some 130,000 clones, more than 90% of them seen just once. The chain couples TRBV11-2 to TRBJ1-2; D gene unclear. This sequence was found in an adult in good health. The specimen was peripheral blood, collected on day 0 of AZD1222 vaccination. In DNA form, the CDR3 reads TGTGCCAGCAGCTTCTCGGGCGACTATGGCTACACCTTC. Translating gives CASSFSGDYGYTF.